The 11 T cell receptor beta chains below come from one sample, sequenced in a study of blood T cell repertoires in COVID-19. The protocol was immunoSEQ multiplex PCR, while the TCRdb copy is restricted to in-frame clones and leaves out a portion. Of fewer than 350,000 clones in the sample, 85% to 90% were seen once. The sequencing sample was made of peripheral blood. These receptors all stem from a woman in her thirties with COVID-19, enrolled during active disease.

CDR3 nucleotides: TGTGCCAGCAGCTTGGTTCAGGGTGGGGAGCTGTTTTTT. It translates to CASSLVQGGELFF. The chain has TRBV5-6 and TRBJ2-2, with D tentatively TRBD1 (5 bases). Per germline, CDR1 SGHDT and CDR2 YYEEEE. Trimming removed 0 bases at V and 8 bases at J, with 8 bases between. The CDR3 runs to 13 residues.

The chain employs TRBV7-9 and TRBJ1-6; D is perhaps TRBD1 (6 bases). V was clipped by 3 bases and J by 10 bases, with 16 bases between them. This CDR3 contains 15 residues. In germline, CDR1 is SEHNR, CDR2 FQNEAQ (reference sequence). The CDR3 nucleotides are TGTGCCAGCAGCTTGCCAACAGGGCCCAGATCACCCCTCCACTTT. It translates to CASSLPTGPRSPLHF.

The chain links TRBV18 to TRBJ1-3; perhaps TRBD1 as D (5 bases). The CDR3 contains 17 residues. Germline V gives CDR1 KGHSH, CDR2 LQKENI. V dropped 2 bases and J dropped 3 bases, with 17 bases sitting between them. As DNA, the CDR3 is TGTGCCAGCTCACCAAGCCAGGGAGGGTCGGTTGGAAACACCATATATTTT. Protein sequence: CASSPSQGGSVGNTIYF.

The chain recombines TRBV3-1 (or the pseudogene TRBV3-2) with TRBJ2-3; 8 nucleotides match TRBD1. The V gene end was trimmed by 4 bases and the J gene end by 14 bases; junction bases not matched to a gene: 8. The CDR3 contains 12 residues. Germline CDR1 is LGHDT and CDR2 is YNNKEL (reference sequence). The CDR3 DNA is TGTGCCAGCAGCCCCCGGACAGGGCTTTCGTATTTT. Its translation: CASSPRTGLSYF.

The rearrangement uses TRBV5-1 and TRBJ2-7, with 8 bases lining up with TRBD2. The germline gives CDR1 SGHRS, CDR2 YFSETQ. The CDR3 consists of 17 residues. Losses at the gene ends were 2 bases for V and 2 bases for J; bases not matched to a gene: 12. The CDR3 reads CASSLPPPRGDAYEQYF. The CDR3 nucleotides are TGCGCCAGCAGCTTACCACCTCCGCGGGGGGATGCCTACGAGCAGTACTTC.

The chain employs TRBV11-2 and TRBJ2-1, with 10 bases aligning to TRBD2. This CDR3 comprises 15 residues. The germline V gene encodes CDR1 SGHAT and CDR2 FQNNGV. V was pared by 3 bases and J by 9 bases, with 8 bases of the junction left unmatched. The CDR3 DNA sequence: TGTGCCAGCAGCTTCAGCCTAGCGGGGGTTTCTGAGCAGTTCTTC. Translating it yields CASSFSLAGVSEQFF.

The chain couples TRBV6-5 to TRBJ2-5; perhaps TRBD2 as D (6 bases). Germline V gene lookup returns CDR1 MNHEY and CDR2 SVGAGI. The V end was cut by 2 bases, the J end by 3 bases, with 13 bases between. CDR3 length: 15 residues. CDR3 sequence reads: CASSYGAGLKETQYF. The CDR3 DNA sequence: TGTGCCAGCAGTTACGGGGCGGGGCTAAAAGAGACCCAGTACTTC.

For the CDR3, the DNA is TGTGCCAGCACCCGACAGAACTATGGCTACACCTTC. Its protein is CASTRQNYGYTF. The rearrangement uses TRBV2 and TRBJ1-2; tentatively, D is TRBD1 (5 bases). The CDR3 has 12 residues. Germline-derived CDR1 and CDR2 are SNHLY and FYNNEI. V lost 7 bases to trimming and J lost 2 bases, with 8 bases between them.

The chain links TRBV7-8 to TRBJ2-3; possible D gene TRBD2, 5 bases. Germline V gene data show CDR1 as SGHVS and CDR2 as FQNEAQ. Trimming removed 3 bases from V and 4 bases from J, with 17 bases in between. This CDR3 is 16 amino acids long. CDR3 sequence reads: CASSLQGPLSADTQYF. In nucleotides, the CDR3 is TGTGCCAGCAGCTTGCAAGGCCCCCTTAGCGCAGATACGCAGTATTTT.

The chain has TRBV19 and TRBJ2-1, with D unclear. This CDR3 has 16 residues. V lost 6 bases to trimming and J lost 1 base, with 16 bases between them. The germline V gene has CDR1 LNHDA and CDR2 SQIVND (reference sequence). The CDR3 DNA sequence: TGTGCCAGTAGGATTGGAAGCTGGGCGTCCTACAATGAGCAGTTCTTC. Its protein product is CASRIGSWASYNEQFF.

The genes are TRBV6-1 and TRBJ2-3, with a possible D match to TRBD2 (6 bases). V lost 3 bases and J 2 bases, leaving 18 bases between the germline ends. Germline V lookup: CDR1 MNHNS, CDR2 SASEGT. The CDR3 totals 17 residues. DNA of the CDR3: TGTGCCAGCAGTGAGGGGGTGTGGGCGGGGAACACAGATACGCAGTATTTT. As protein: CASSEGVWAGNTDTQYF.